The text below deals with one T cell receptor beta chain. These data originate in a study of blood T cell repertoires in COVID-19. Across the whole study: The samples span acute and convalescent COVID-19 from the United States, Italy and Spain. The analysed material was cDNA or gDNA that came from T cells, B-cell-depleted T cells, or PBMCs.

Original handling: Reference gene primer amplification yielded estimated nucleated cell counts. Clones were read by immunoSEQ multiplex PCR, and TCRdb kept only the in-frame ones, dropping some. V and J calls plus clone size are reproduced from that table; the DNA served to infer D and trimming. Of approximately 70,000 clones listed, roughly 91% are singletons. The CDR3 is 14 residues long. The V segment lost 4 bases and the J segment 1 base; nucleotides outside the gene matches: 5. CDR1 is SGHNT and CDR2 is YYREEE in the germline V gene (reference sequence). Seattle cases were enrolled at active infection and followed longitudinally.

This clonotype originated in a man aged 35-49 years with COVID-19, enrolled during active disease. Sequencing was done on a sample of peripheral blood. V usage is TRBV5-4 and J usage is TRBJ2-7; 7 nucleotides agree with TRBD1. The CDR3 coding sequence is TGTGCCAGCAGCCGACAGGGAGTTTCCTACGAGCAGTACTTC. As protein: CASSRQGVSYEQYF.